These 3 T cell receptor beta chains were all obtained from the same sample, sequenced in a study of blood T cells in healthy people across ages (dated by TCRdb to between 2014 and 2017). The library was obtained by 5' RACE. The instrument given in TCRdb is Illumina HiSeq 2500. The second PCR ran for about 6 to 11 cycles and used a J-beta primer mix along with a sample-barcoded 5' primer. TCRdb reprocessing: public reads trimmed at Q25 with fastp, clones called with MiXCR, in-frame beta chains kept. Rows with one shared CDR3 protein collapse into an entry with the most common genes and DNA. The sample yields roughly 1,300,000 distinct CDR3 sequences; around 59% were counted once. The top ten hold 5% to 7% of the sample. Input material: blood. These TCRs come from a man in his late teens or twenties in good health.

A note on this clonotype: Germline and junction disagree at one end, which may indicate a read error. V usage is TRBV12-3 or TRBV12-4 and J usage is TRBJ1-1; no firm D call. This CDR3 contains 13 residues. The CDR3 spells CAISLKLLTGAFF. The CDR3 DNA reads as TGTGCCATCAGTTTAAAGCTGTTAACTGGAGCTTTCTTT.

The chain joins TRBV20-1 to TRBJ2-5; perhaps TRBD2 as D (5 bases). Per germline, CDR1 DFQATT and CDR2 SNEGSKA (reference sequence). The CDR3 spans 15 residues. Trimming removed 0 bases at V and 1 base at J, with 12 bases between. DNA for the CDR3: TGCAGTGCTAGAGATCTACGGGGTGTCCAAGAGACCCAGTACTTC. This codes for CSARDLRGVQETQYF.

CDR3 protein: CASSLPDPYEQYF. CDR3 bases: TGTGCCAGCAGCCTCCCCGACCCGTACGAGCAGTACTTC. The chain uses TRBV5-5 and TRBJ2-4; no reliable D call. The last part of the DNA fits TRBJ2-7 better; the J call may be wrong. CDR1 is SGHKS, CDR2 YYEKEE, per germline (reference sequence). CDR3 length equals 13 residues.